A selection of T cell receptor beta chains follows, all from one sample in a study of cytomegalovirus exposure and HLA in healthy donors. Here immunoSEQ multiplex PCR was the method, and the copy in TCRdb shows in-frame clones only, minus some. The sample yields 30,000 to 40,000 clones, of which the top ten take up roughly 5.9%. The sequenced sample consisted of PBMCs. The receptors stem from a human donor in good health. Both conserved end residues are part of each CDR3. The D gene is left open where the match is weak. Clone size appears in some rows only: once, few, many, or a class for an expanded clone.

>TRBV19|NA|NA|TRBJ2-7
CASSPTGAYEQYF
TGTGCCAGTAGTCCGACAGGTGCCTACGAGCAGTACTTC
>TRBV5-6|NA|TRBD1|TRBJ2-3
CASSPRTGRDTQYF
TGTGCCAGCAGCCCCCGGACAGGACGAGATACGCAGTATTTT
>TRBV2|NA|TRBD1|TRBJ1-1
CASSPTGLGNTEAFF
TGTGCCAGCAGTCCGACAGGGCTAGGAAACACTGAAGCTTTCTTT
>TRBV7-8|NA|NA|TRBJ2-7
CASSLNPGFSYEQYF
TGTGCCAGCAGCTTAAATCCAGGTTTCTCCTACGAGCAGTACTTC
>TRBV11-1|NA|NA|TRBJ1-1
CASSLGQGMMNTEAFF
TGTGCCAGCAGCTTAGGGCAGGGAATGATGAACACTGAAGCTTTCTTT
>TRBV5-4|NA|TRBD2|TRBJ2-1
CASSLRRAGGSGEQFF
TGTGCCAGCAGCTTGAGGCGAGCGGGGGGCTCTGGTGAGCAGTTCTTC
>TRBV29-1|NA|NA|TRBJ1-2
CSVEPFNYGYTF
TGCAGCGTTGAACCCTTTAACTATGGCTACACCTTC
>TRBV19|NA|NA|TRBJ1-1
CASKARSGRLNTEAFF
TGTGCCAGTAAGGCCCGGTCGGGGAGATTGAACACTGAAGCTTTCTTT
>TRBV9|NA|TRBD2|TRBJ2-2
CASSVGGGNTGELFF
TGTGCCAGCAGCGTAGGCGGGGGGAACACCGGGGAGCTGTTTTTT
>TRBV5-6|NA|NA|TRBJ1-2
CASSLSGSPGGYTF
TGTGCCAGCAGCTTGTCCGGGTCCCCTGGGGGCTACACCTTC
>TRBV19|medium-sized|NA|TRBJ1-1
CASSPRQSQAEAFF
TGTGCCAGTAGTCCCCGACAGAGCCAGGCTGAAGCTTTCTTT
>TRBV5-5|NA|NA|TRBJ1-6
CASSLSTRENSPLHF
TGTGCCAGCAGCTTGAGCACCAGGGAAAATTCACCCCTCCACTTT
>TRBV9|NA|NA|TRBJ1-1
CASSETGWNTEAFF
TGTGCCAGCAGCGAGACAGGCTGGAACACTGAAGCTTTCTTT
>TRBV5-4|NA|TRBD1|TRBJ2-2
CASSSRTGGFTGELFF
TGTGCCAGCAGCTCCCGGACAGGCGGTTTCACCGGGGAGCTGTTTTTT
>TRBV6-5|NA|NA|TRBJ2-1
CASSLQGDNEQFF
TGTGCCAGCAGTCTACAGGGAGACAATGAGCAGTTCTTC
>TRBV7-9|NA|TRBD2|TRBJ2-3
CASSPTSGGTDTQYF
TGTGCCAGCAGTCCCACTAGCGGGGGCACAGATACGCAGTATTTT
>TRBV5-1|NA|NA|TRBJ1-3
CASSNDKANSGNTIYF
TGCGCCAGCAGCAATGACAAGGCAAACTCTGGAAACACCATATATTTT
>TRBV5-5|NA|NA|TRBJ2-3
CASSLEGGGGITQYF
TGTGCCAGCAGCTTGGAGGGGGGGGGAGGGATCACGCAGTATTTT
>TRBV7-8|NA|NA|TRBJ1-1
CASSFGGTHTEAFF
TGTGCCAGCAGCTTCGGGGGTACTCACACTGAAGCTTTCTTT
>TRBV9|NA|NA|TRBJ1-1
CASSVGGGRTEAFF
TGTGCCAGCAGCGTAGGGGGAGGGCGAACTGAAGCTTTCTTT